Each of the 21 T cell receptor beta chains below was sequenced from the same sample in a study of STAT5B mutations in CD4+ large granular lymphocyte leukemia. Produced via immunoSEQ multiplex PCR; TCRdb's table is partial and in-frame only. The sample yields 45,000 to 55,000 clones, about three quarters seen once. The sample was CD4+ T cells from blood buffy coats. These TCRs come from a human donor in good health.

This chain uses TRBV5-5 with TRBJ1-5; no reliable D call. V lost 2 bases to trimming and J lost 4 bases, with 7 bases between them. Germline CDR1 SGHKS, CDR2 YYEKEE (reference sequence). CDR3 size: 13 residues. The CDR3 DNA is TGTGCCAGCAGCTTAACAGTTAATCAGCCCCAGCATTTT. This codes for CASSLTVNQPQHF.

This chain joins TRBV19 and TRBJ1-5; D not certain. Germline-derived CDR1 and CDR2 are LNHDA and SQIVND (reference sequence). The V gene lost 8 bases and the J gene lost 6 bases, with 14 bases spanning the gap. The CDR3 has 13 amino acids. The CDR3 nucleotides are TGTGCCAGTGGTGGGAGGGCTGGTCAGCCCCAGCATTTT. This encodes CASGGRAGQPQHF.

V is TRBV7-2 and J is TRBJ2-5; 8 nucleotides match TRBD1. V lost 3 bases, J lost 5 bases, and 8 bases stayed unmatched. CDR1 is SGHTA, CDR2 FQGNSA, per germline. This CDR3 region has 15 residues. The chain's CDR3 is CASSFVTGDDETQYF. The CDR3 nucleotides read TGTGCCAGCAGCTTCGTGACAGGGGACGATGAGACCCAGTACTTC.

This chain uses TRBV11-2 with TRBJ1-2, with D maybe TRBD1 (6 bases). The CDR3 runs 13 residues. With 2 bases removed from V and 7 bases from J, the gap between germline ends came to 11 bases. CDR1 SGHAT and CDR2 FQNNGV come from the germline V gene. CDR3: CASSLRGSTGYTF. In DNA form, the CDR3 reads TGTGCCAGCAGCTTAAGGGGGTCAACTGGCTACACCTTC.

This chain links TRBV10-3 with TRBJ2-5; perhaps TRBD1 as D (6 bases). The ends were cut back, 4 bases at V and 2 bases at J, with 8 bases in the middle. This CDR3 has 13 amino acids. Per the germline V gene, CDR1 is ENHRY and CDR2 is SYGVKD. Here the CDR3 reads CAISVGQQETQYF. Here the CDR3 DNA reads TGTGCCATCAGTGTCGGACAGCAAGAGACCCAGTACTTC.

V is TRBV2 and J is TRBJ1-4, with 7 nucleotides matching TRBD1. Trimming removed 4 bases from V and 4 bases from J; junction bases left unmatched: 6. Germline V gene sequence: CDR1 SNHLY, CDR2 FYNNEI. The CDR3 length is 15 residues. Written as DNA, the CDR3 is TGTGCCAGCAGTGTGGAACAGGGGATTAATGAAAAACTGTTTTTT. Translating it yields CASSVEQGINEKLFF.

A single count supports this clone. The V gene is TRBV14, the J gene TRBJ2-3, with 7 bases identical to TRBD2. With 1 base clipped from V and 0 bases from J, the junction kept 4 bases outside the gene matches. The CDR3 length is 16 residues. Germline loops: CDR1 SGHDN, CDR2 FVKESK. CDR3: CASSQVGGGSTDTQYF. CDR3 coding DNA: TGTGCCAGCAGCCAAGTGGGCGGGGGAAGCACAGATACGCAGTATTTT.

This chain uses TRBV16 with TRBJ2-5; D possibly matches TRBD1 or TRBD2 (5 bases each). Germline V gene sequence: CDR1 KGHSY, CDR2 FQNENV. V was clipped by 2 bases and J by 5 bases, with 9 bases between them. The CDR3 is 13 amino acids. CDR3 amino acids: CASSQRGLETQYF. CDR3 nucleotide sequence: TGTGCCAGCAGCCAACGGGGCTTGGAGACCCAGTACTTC.

The chain carries TRBV5-4 and TRBJ2-5; 7 bases are shared with TRBD2. This CDR3 has 16 residues. The germline V gene has CDR1 SGHNT and CDR2 YYREEE (reference sequence). With V trimmed by 4 bases and J by 2 bases, 11 bases remained unmatched. The CDR3 DNA follows: TGTGCCAGCAGCCTACGAGTGGGGGGGTGGCAAGAGACCCAGTACTTC. It is translated as CASSLRVGGWQETQYF.

This clone appeared a few times. The chain combines TRBV5-1 with TRBJ2-3, with unresolved D. This CDR3 is built from 16 residues. Trimming pared 0 bases from V and 0 bases from J, leaving 11 bases between. The V gene's germline CDR1 is SGHRS and CDR2 YFSETQ. CDR3 loop: CASSLGIELSTDTQYF. CDR3 nucleotides: TGCGCCAGCAGCTTGGGGATCGAACTTAGCACAGATACGCAGTATTTT.

This clone was detected only once. J is TRBJ2-3 and V is TRBV2, with a possible D match to TRBD2 (7 bases). In germline, CDR1 is SNHLY, CDR2 FYNNEI. Trimming took 10 bases from V and 5 from J, leaving 19 bases between them. There are 14 residues in the CDR3. CDR3 loop: CATLKGGAGDTQYF. In DNA, the CDR3 is TGTGCCACCCTGAAGGGGGGGGCCGGAGATACGCAGTATTTT. Drawing the rest from reference TRBV2 and TRBJ2-3, the complete variable domain is EPEVTQTPSHQVTQMGQEVILRCVPISNHLYFYWYRQILGQKVEFLVSFYNNEISEKSEIFDDQFSVERPDGSNFTLKIRSTKLEDSAMYFCATLKGGAGDTQYFGPGTRLTVL.

This chain links TRBV7-9 with TRBJ2-5; D call uncertain. Germline assignment: CDR1 SEHNR and CDR2 FQNEAQ (reference sequence). The CDR3 spans 12 residues. V lost 5 bases to trimming and J lost 5 bases, with 9 bases between them. The CDR3 spells CASSPASETQYF. Written as DNA, the CDR3 is TGTGCCAGCAGCCCTGCCAGTGAGACCCAGTACTTC.

This clone was observed a single time. This chain uses TRBV18 with TRBJ2-4; D possibly corresponds to TRBD2 (5 bases). CDR3 size: 15 residues. Germline assignment: CDR1 KGHSH and CDR2 LQKENI. The ends were cut back, 2 bases at V and 8 bases at J, with 16 bases in the middle. Here the CDR3 DNA reads TGTGCCAGCTCACCATCCTCGGGATCCGGCGACATTCAGTACTTC. Amino acids: CASSPSSGSGDIQYF.

The genes are TRBV5-1 and TRBJ2-2, with D perhaps being TRBD1 or TRBD2 (6 bases each). The germline V gene encodes CDR1 SGHRS and CDR2 YFSETQ. CDR3 length: 15 residues. The ends were cut back, 0 bases at V and 5 bases at J, with 11 bases in the middle. The CDR3 is CASSLASGATGELFF. The CDR3 nucleotides read TGCGCCAGCAGCTTGGCCTCGGGGGCTACCGGGGAGCTGTTTTTT. Full variable domain (outside the CDR3, taken from reference TRBV5-1 and TRBJ2-2): KAGVTQTPRYLIKTRGQQVTLSCSPISGHRSVSWYQQTPGQGLQFLFEYFSETQRNKGNFPGRFSGRQFSNSRSEMNVSTLELGDSALYLCASSLASGATGELFFGEGSRLTVL.

The chain combines TRBV5-5 with TRBJ1-2; D is ambiguous. The germline CDR1 and CDR2 sequences are SGHKS and YYEKEE (reference sequence). Deletions cut 6 bases from V and 2 bases from J, with 23 bases between. The CDR3 is 17 residues long. The DNA for the CDR3 is TGTGCCAGCACCTCGACATTAACCCCTCCCAAGAACTATGGCTACACCTTC. Protein product: CASTSTLTPPKNYGYTF.

This clone was found once. The chain employs TRBV5-1 and TRBJ2-3; D gene uncertain. V lost 2 bases and J lost 5, with 15 bases in between. CDR1 is SGHRS, CDR2 YFSETQ, per germline. CDR3 length: 15 amino acids. The CDR3 here is CASSFTLPGEDTQYF. Here the CDR3 DNA reads TGCGCCAGCAGCTTTACCCTGCCTGGGGAAGATACGCAGTATTTT.

V and J are TRBV6-1 and TRBJ1-5; possible D gene TRBD1, 6 bases. The CDR3 loop spans 13 amino acids. With 7 bases removed from V and 6 bases from J, the gap between germline ends came to 13 bases. From germline, CDR1 is MNHNS and CDR2 SASEGT. CDR3 protein: CASKTGQGQPQHF. DNA for the CDR3: TGTGCCAGCAAAACAGGGCAAGGTCAGCCCCAGCATTTT.

The CDR3 reads CASSFRKGNQPQHF. The CDR3 DNA reads TGTGCCAGCAGTTTCAGAAAGGGCAATCAGCCCCAGCATTTT. This sequence joins TRBV28 and TRBJ1-5; the D is unclear. The ends were cut back, 3 bases at V and 2 bases at J, with 8 bases in the middle. CDR1 is MDHEN and CDR2 is SYDVKM in the germline V gene. The CDR3 runs to 14 residues. Variable domain in full (rest from reference TRBV28 and TRBJ1-5): DVKVTQSSRYLVKRTGEKVFLECVQDMDHENMFWYRQDPGLGLRLIYFSYDVKMKEKGDIPEGYSVSREKKERFSLILESASTNQTSMYLCASSFRKGNQPQHFGDGTRLSIL.

V and J are TRBV6-1 and TRBJ2-5; D remains unclear. The V gene lost 11 bases and the J gene lost 1 base, with 8 bases spanning the gap. Germline lookup yields CDR1 MNHNS and CDR2 SASEGT. The CDR3 covers 11 residues. The CDR3 coding sequence is TGTGCCTTGCGACCCCAAGAGACCCAGTACTTC. Protein sequence: CALRPQETQYF.

The V gene is TRBV6-1, the J gene TRBJ1-2; 8 bases line up with TRBD1. The V segment lost 7 bases and the J segment 1 base; nucleotides outside the gene matches: 2. Germline V gives CDR1 MNHNS, CDR2 SASEGT. The CDR3 contains 13 residues. DNA for the CDR3: TGTGCCAGCACGGACAGGGTTAACTATGGCTACACCTTC. Protein sequence: CASTDRVNYGYTF.

In its sample, this clone was seen a few times. This rearrangement joins TRBV6-5 to TRBJ1-1, with D unresolved. Germline assignment: CDR1 MNHEY and CDR2 SVGAGI. This CDR3 comprises 14 residues. The V gene lost 0 bases and the J gene lost 0 bases, with 5 bases spanning the gap. Written as DNA, the CDR3 is TGTGCCAGCAGTTACTCCCTAATGAACACTGAAGCTTTCTTT. Encoded protein: CASSYSLMNTEAFF.